This TCR beta chain derives from a study of T cell repertoires in ileal Crohn's disease. Germline values: CDR1 SEHNR, CDR2 FQNEAQ (reference sequence). CDR3 length equals 14 residues. V lost 1 base and J 1 base, leaving 7 bases between the germline ends. Note on this clone: The antigen is not known.

Generated by immunoSEQ multiplex PCR, the TCRdb table keeps only in-frame clones and is missing some. Among about 17,000 clones listed, about 55% were seen once. Overall study results and limits: Clonality above 26.8% at surgery always came with endoscopic recurrence.

This chain uses TRBV7-9 with TRBJ1-1; D unclear. The specimen was ileal tissue. The source of this sequence is an adult with Crohn's disease. The CDR3 sequence is CASSLGSGNTEAFF. The CDR3 DNA follows: TGTGCCAGCAGCTTAGGTTCGGGGAACACTGAAGCTTTCTTT.